The sequence of this T cell receptor beta chain was determined in a study of beta chain features in type 1 diabetes (dated by TCRdb to 2016 to 2019). Looking at the study overall: Patients and healthy donors did not differ in mean age, gender distribution, total cell number or subset yield. The study compared TCRB repertoires of sorted circulating CD4+ T cell subsets between recently diagnosed type 1 diabetes patients and matched healthy donors. Naive and central memory subsets were obtained from all 30 or so donors, but regulatory and stem cell-like memory subsets were isolated from only 8 patients and roughly eight healthy donors. A total of over 95,000,000 sorted cells were examined across all samples, and RNA yield correlated strongly with the number of cells per subset. The paper as a whole reports these results and caveats: Naive, central memory and regulatory TCRB repertoires appeared more similar among patients than among healthy donors. Sequencing cDNA rather than genomic DNA could over-represent highly expressing activated cells, although activation and CD3 levels did not differ between groups. At VDJ recombination sites, patients with type 1 diabetes made fewer insertions and deleted more nucleotides, a pattern implying thymic rearrangement abnormalities. Shorter templates might have been favored by PCR, but patient and control samples were amplified and corrected together, so both groups would have been affected equally by any skew. HLA sub-analyses involved small numbers of individuals, so any influence of HLA type on TCRB rearrangement remained unresolved. In all four CD4+ subsets, TCRB CDR3 length was moderately but significantly shorter in type 1 diabetes patients.

The sample holds a few counts of this clone. No antigen is known for it. The sample holds no much larger clone one base away, and base qualities are not on file. Each donor gave one peripheral blood draw, averaging roughly 100 mL, which was collected into heparinised tubes. Using a panel that included CD45RO, CCR7, CD25, CD127, CD95 and CD27, naive, central memory, regulatory and stem cell-like memory CD4+ T cells were sorted on a BD FACSAria II. Every sorted population had a purity above 98%. PBMCs were isolated immediately by Lymphoprep density gradient centrifugation and stained directly without culture. So that batch effects would be minimized, each experiment stained and sorted samples in pairs, pairing one healthy donor with one patient. V sheds 2 bases and J sheds 2 bases, leaving 13 bases between their ends. Per the germline V gene, SGHTA is the CDR1 and FQGNSA is the CDR2. The CDR3, cysteine through phenylalanine, is 16 amino acids long. The CDR3 DNA has 48 bases and is translated from base 1.

The entire amount of isolated RNA was reverse transcribed using the High Capacity cDNA Reverse Transcription Kit, so the sequenced TCRB transcripts were expressed ones. Deep immunoSEQ sequencing was performed on naive, central memory and regulatory T cell samples, with an average of around 3.5 million total reads per sample. Sorted cells were lysed in RLT buffer and RNA was extracted with DNase-treated RNeasy Micro or Mini kits, depending on cell number. Each cell subset was processed separately to prevent cross-contamination, with patient and healthy donor samples processed together. Using the immunoSEQ multiplex PCR, TCRB sequences were amplified from cDNA into 87-bp fragments spanning the CDR3 region. Sequencing of the amplicons was done on the Illumina HiSeq platform. Per the original workflow: Synthetic template baselines were used to correct PCR bias computationally, reads within Hamming distance 2 were collapsed together, and singletons that could not be merged were discarded. Reads were aligned to IMGT to assign V, D and J genes, CDR3 length, and insertions or deletions at six rearrangement sites. Within each subset, clonotype counts were normalized to sorted cell number, and only after that were true diversity and Gini coefficients computed with the tcR R package. Repertoire sharing was quantified using the overlap coefficient calculated on TCRB nucleotide sequences. As stored in TCRdb, this immuneACCESS dataset retains in-frame rearrangements with V and J assigned. A fraction of the clones does not appear; measured against another copy, unresolved V genes explain less than half of the discrepancy, and the remainder lacks a known reason. V and J calls and clone size are those listed in that table; D and trimming were worked out from the DNA. The sample includes fewer than 150,000 clones, with less than 8.5% observed a single time. The ten largest make up 1.4% of the sample.

The chain is encoded by TRBV7-2 joined to TRBJ1-5; no D segment can be confidently identified. The TCR was taken from a woman in her 30s in good health. What was sequenced was central memory CD4+ T cells from blood. The base sequence is TGTGCCAGCAGCTTATCCGGGGTCAGAGGCAATCAGCCCCAGCATTTT. Its translation reads: CASSLSGVRGNQPQHF. Outside the CDR3, residues come from the reference TRBV7-2 and TRBJ1-5 proteins, so the full variable domain is: GAGVSQSPSNKVTEKGKDVELRCDPISGHTALYWYRQSLGQGLEFLIYFQGNSAPDKSGLPSDRFSAERTGGSVSTLTIQRTQQEDSAVYLCASSLSGVRGNQPQHFGDGTRLSIL.